This T cell receptor beta chain was captured in a study of cytomegalovirus exposure and HLA in healthy donors. Study observations and caveats: HLA alleles were associated with 15,000 to 20,000 TCR beta sequences in a later analysis at 0.05 false discovery rate. It was reported that TCR beta sequences correctly inferred the HLA-A and HLA-B alleles for most subjects. Later on, an analysis found that several of the most significant clusters appeared to be linked to common viral pathogens, which included parvovirus B19.

Germline V lookup: CDR1 SGDLS, CDR2 YYNGEE. V lost 4 bases and J 0 bases, leaving 6 bases between the germline ends. The CDR3 totals 13 residues. Healthy bone marrow donors made up the cohort. A note on this clone: Antigen unknown.

Primers included in the PCR were 60 Vbeta and 13 Jbeta primers. This table comes from immunoSEQ multiplex PCR, and its TCRdb copy is limited to in-frame clones, with some not included. Altogether about 200,000 clones are present, around 85% being singletons, with the ten largest covering over 2%. The sequence was obtained from a woman between 50 and 59 years old in good health and CMV-seronegative. Sequencing was done on a sample of PBMCs. This rearrangement joins TRBV9 to TRBJ2-3; D remains ambiguous. This chain's CDR3 is CASSTYSTDTQYF. DNA of the CDR3: TGTGCCAGCAGCACCTACAGCACAGATACGCAGTATTTT. The whole variable domain, filled in from reference TRBV9 and TRBJ2-3, reads DSGVTQTPKHLITATGQRVTLRCSPRSGDLSVYWYQQSLDQGLQFLIQYYNGEERAKGNILERFSAQQFPDLHSELNLSSLELGDSALYFCASSTYSTDTQYFGPGTRLTVL.